This is a list of T cell receptor beta chains from one sample in a study of lymphopenia after photon versus proton radiotherapy. Measured with immunoSEQ multiplex PCR; TCRdb has only the in-frame clones, and not every one. The data hold 150,000 or so clones, with roughly nine tenths observed a single time. The source material was peripheral blood, sampled from a patient treated with photon-based radiotherapy. The receptors here all came from a man in his forties or fifties with gastric cancer. The CDR3 runs from the conserved cysteine through the conserved F or W. D genes are given only for firm matches. Part of the rows lack a size; the others show once, few, many or a class for expanded clones.

j_call | v_call | d_call | cdr3_length | clone_size | cdr3_nt | cdr3_aa
TRBJ1-4 | TRBV28 | . | 15 | once | TGTGCCAGCAGTGGTTCGGGGTGGACTAATGAAAAACTGTTTTTT | CASSGSGWTNEKLFF
TRBJ2-7 | TRBV5-6 | TRBD1 | 16 | . | TGTGCCAGCAGCTGGACGGGACAGGTTAGCTCCTACGAGCAGTACTTC | CASSWTGQVSSYEQYF
TRBJ2-7 | TRBV12-5 | TRBD1 | 13 | . | TGTGCTAGTGGTTTGACAGGGGTAGGCGAGCAGTACTTC | CASGLTGVGEQYF
TRBJ2-1 | TRBV6-1 | TRBD2 | 12 | . | TGTGCCAGCAGTGAATTGGGACTAGCATGGTTCTTC | CASSELGLAWFF
TRBJ2-2 | TRBV5-1 | . | 15 | few | TGCGCCAGCAGCTTGGAACACACGAACACCGGGGAGCTGTTTTTT | CASSLEHTNTGELFF
TRBJ2-2 | TRBV9 | . | 14 | . | TGTGCCAGCAGCGTAGGGACTCTCACCGGGGAGCTGTTTTTT | CASSVGTLTGELFF
TRBJ2-5 | TRBV15 | . | 16 | . | TGTGCCACCAGCTTTCGCGTCCGCGGGTACCAAGAGACCCAGTACTTC | CATSFRVRGYQETQYF
TRBJ1-1 | TRBV27 | . | 15 | . | TGTGCCAGCAGTTTATCTGGGACGCTGAACACTGAAGCTTTCTTT | CASSLSGTLNTEAFF
TRBJ2-1 | TRBV4-1 | . | 15 | few | TGCGCCAGCAGCCCTTTGAGGGAACCCTACAATGAGCAGTTCTTC | CASSPLREPYNEQFF
TRBJ1-6 | TRBV9 | . | 15 | . | TGTGCCAGCAGTGAGACGGGCCTGAATAATTCACCCCTCCACTTT | CASSETGLNNSPLHF